This entry lists 26 T cell receptor beta chains sequenced from one sample in a study of blood T cell repertoires in COVID-19. The method was immunoSEQ multiplex PCR; TCRdb's version includes in-frame clones alone and lacks a portion of them. There are 180,000 or so clones in the sample; roughly 90% occur only once, and 6.7% lies in the top ten. Sequencing was done on a sample of peripheral blood. These receptors were collected from a man in his forties with acute or convalescent COVID-19.

V gene TRBV2 combines with J gene TRBJ1-2; D might be TRBD1 (5 bases). This CDR3 is 15 amino acids long. V was trimmed by 2 bases and J by 5 bases, leaving 15 bases between them. Germline CDR1 SNHLY, CDR2 FYNNEI. CDR3 sequence (DNA): TGTGCCAGCAGTGAAACCCGCGCAGGGTATTATGGCTACACCTTC. As protein: CASSETRAGYYGYTF.

Turning to this clone: One junction end disagrees with the germline gene, perhaps due to a read error. V usage is TRBV7-7 and J usage is TRBJ2-2; 10 bases line up with TRBD2. Germline assignment: CDR1 SSHAT and CDR2 FNYEAQ (reference sequence). The CDR3 runs to 17 residues. The CDR3 sequence: CASSLLAGATNTGELFF. CDR3 coding DNA: TGTGCTAGCAGCCTTCTAGCGGGGGCCACGAACACCGGGGAGCTGTTTTTT.

This chain joins TRBV27 and TRBJ1-1; D unclear. The length of the CDR3 is 13 residues. Between the trimmed V and J ends, which lost 7 bases and 3 bases, there was a span of 12 bases. The germline V gene has CDR1 MNHEY and CDR2 SMNVEV (reference sequence). The CDR3 reads CASNLSRDTEAFF. The CDR3 DNA reads as TGTGCCAGCAATCTCTCGAGGGACACTGAAGCTTTCTTT.

The DNA for the CDR3 is TGCGCCAGCAGCTTATCCTTCGGGGGGCCTAATACTGAAGCTTTCTTT. It specifies CASSLSFGGPNTEAFF. V gene TRBV5-1 combines with J gene TRBJ1-1; weak D call: TRBD1 (6 bases). Germline values: CDR1 SGHRS, CDR2 YFSETQ. The V gene lost 2 bases and the J gene lost 5 bases, with 19 bases spanning the gap. This CDR3 region has 16 residues.

This clone was detected once. The V and J genes are TRBV6-5 and TRBJ1-3, with TRBD1 identical over 8 bases. The CDR3 length is 15 residues. The V segment lost 7 bases and the J segment 4 bases; nucleotides outside the gene matches: 9. Germline V gene sequence: CDR1 MNHEY, CDR2 SVGAGI. The CDR3, as DNA: TGTGCCAGCACCTCGCTCAGGGGGCAAGGAAACACCATATATTTT. It translates to CASTSLRGQGNTIYF.

The rearrangement joins TRBV3-1 (or the pseudogene TRBV3-2) to TRBJ2-7; D remains unclear. CDR3 size: 16 residues. Between the trimmed V and J ends, which lost 0 bases and 0 bases, there was a span of 12 bases. CDR1 and CDR2 from the germline V gene are LGHDT and YNNKEL (reference sequence). CDR3 amino acids: CASSQEAARYSYEQYF. DNA of the CDR3: TGTGCCAGCAGCCAAGAGGCAGCTAGGTACTCCTACGAGCAGTACTTC.

This chain joins TRBV27 and TRBJ2-7; the match to TRBD1 covers 8 bases. The CDR3 is made up of 14 amino acids. V dropped 3 bases and J dropped 2; count of bases not matched to a gene: 3. Germline CDR1 and CDR2: MNHEY and SMNVEV (reference sequence). This chain's CDR3 is CASSFGQGPYEQYF. As DNA, the CDR3 is TGTGCCAGCAGTTTCGGACAGGGTCCCTACGAGCAGTACTTC.

V and J are TRBV6-5 and TRBJ2-7, with D maybe TRBD2 (7 bases). Germline V lookup: CDR1 MNHEY, CDR2 SVGAGI. V was pared by 0 bases and J by 5 bases, with 17 bases between. This CDR3 comprises 16 residues. The CDR3 is CASSYSRAVGGDEQYF. CDR3 sequence (DNA): TGTGCCAGCAGTTACTCCCGTGCGGTAGGGGGGGACGAGCAGTACTTC.

J is TRBJ2-5 and V is TRBV29-1; TRBD1 aligns across 10 bases. The germline CDR1 and CDR2 sequences are SQVTM and ANQGSEA. The CDR3 contains 15 residues. The V gene end was trimmed by 3 bases and the J gene end by 0 bases; junction bases not matched to a gene: 4. CDR3 nucleotides: TGCAGCGTTGAGGGGACAGGGGTGAACCAAGAGACCCAGTACTTC. Translation: CSVEGTGVNQETQYF.

The chain carries TRBV2 and TRBJ2-7; 9 bases line up with TRBD1. With V trimmed by 4 bases and J by 3 bases, 1 base remained unmatched. CDR1 is SNHLY, CDR2 FYNNEI, per germline. The CDR3 has 13 amino acids. This CDR3 reads CASSGQGDYEQYF. CDR3 DNA sequence: TGTGCCAGCAGTGGACAGGGGGACTACGAGCAGTACTTC.

J is TRBJ1-2 and V is TRBV11-2; no firm D call. The V end was cut by 5 bases, the J end by 4 bases, with 26 bases between. The CDR3 consists of 18 residues. Per germline, CDR1 SGHAT and CDR2 FQNNGV. For the CDR3, the DNA is TGTGCCAGCAGCCTCTCCCCCGAACCTTCCTACCTTTTCTATGGCTACACCTTC. This codes for CASSLSPEPSYLFYGYTF.

The genes are TRBV5-6 and TRBJ1-6, with D hard to call. The CDR3 sequence is 13 residues long. Trimming cost V 1 base and J 8 bases, with 7 bases left between them. Germline V CDR1 and CDR2: SGHDT, YYEEEE. CDR3 sequence reads: CASSLFRDSPLHF. As DNA, the CDR3 is TGTGCCAGCAGCTTGTTTCGGGATTCACCCCTCCACTTT.

This clone was recorded a few times. The gene calls are TRBV19 and TRBJ1-5, with D possibly being TRBD1 (6 bases). Per germline, CDR1 LNHDA and CDR2 SQIVND (reference sequence). CDR3 length: 16 residues. Between the trimmed V and J ends, which lost 3 bases and 0 bases, there was a span of 12 bases. The CDR3 is CASSMAGDPSNQPQHF. CDR3 coding DNA: TGTGCCAGTAGTATGGCAGGGGACCCTAGCAATCAGCCCCAGCATTTT.

The J gene is TRBJ1-4, the V gene TRBV2; D remains unclear. Germline lookup yields CDR1 SNHLY and CDR2 FYNNEI. Trimming removed 8 bases at V and 0 bases at J, with 13 bases between. The CDR3 is made up of 15 amino acids. The CDR3 protein is CASFFGRATNEKLFF. CDR3 DNA: TGTGCCAGCTTCTTTGGTAGAGCAACTAATGAAAAACTGTTTTTT.

V and J are TRBV7-2 and TRBJ1-2; D remains ambiguous. The germline gives CDR1 SGHTA, CDR2 FQGNSA. V shed 4 bases and J shed 4 bases, with 7 bases lying between them. There are 12 residues in the CDR3. The CDR3: CASSSVSYGYTF. CDR3 nucleotides: TGTGCCAGCAGCTCGGTGTCCTATGGCTACACCTTC.

As concerns this clone: The sample has other DNA sequences that encode this CDR3 too. The rearrangement links TRBV19 to TRBJ2-7; TRBD1 matches 10 bases. V lost 3 bases to trimming and J lost 4 bases; unmatched junction nucleotides: 3. In germline, CDR1 is LNHDA, CDR2 SQIVND (reference sequence). The CDR3 is 14 residues long. The CDR3 is CASSIPGQGYEQYF. The CDR3 nucleotides are TGTGCCAGTAGTATTCCGGGACAGGGGTACGAGCAGTACTTC.

This chain joins TRBV7-8 and TRBJ2-1; TRBD1 matches 8 bases. The CDR3 is 16 residues long. The V and J ends lost 5 bases and 2 bases, in that order; junction bases with no gene match: 8. Germline V gene lookup returns CDR1 SGHVS and CDR2 FQNEAQ. The CDR3 DNA reads as TGTGCCAGCAGCGACACCCGGGACAGGACCTACAATGAGCAGTTCTTC. Encoded protein: CASSDTRDRTYNEQFF. The entire variable domain, with the rest obtained from reference TRBV7-8 and TRBJ2-1, is as follows: GAGVSQSPRYKVAKRGQDVALRCDPISGHVSLFWYQQALGQGPEFLTYFQNEAQLDKSGLPSDRFFAERPEGSVSTLKIQRTQQEDSAVYLCASSDTRDRTYNEQFFGPGTRLTVL.

This clone was observed at least ten times. The chain recombines TRBV21-1 with TRBJ2-3; the table's D call, TRBD1, was not checked against the DNA. TRBV21-1 is labeled a pseudogene. The CDR3 contains 16 residues. The CDR3 region has the DNA TGTGCCAGCAGCCAGGCCGGACAGGGGAACACAGATACGCAGTATTTT. Its translation is CASSQAGQGNTDTQYF.

This chain links TRBV6-5 with TRBJ1-5; D may be TRBD1 (5 bases). The CDR3 is 15 amino acids. V was shortened by 7 bases and J by 0 bases, with 13 bases between the two germline ends. The germline gives CDR1 MNHEY, CDR2 SVGAGI. The CDR3 nucleotides are TGTGCCAGCATTACGGGGGGACTTAGCAATCAGCCCCAGCATTTT. It codes for CASITGGLSNQPQHF.

In DNA form, the CDR3 reads TGTGCCAGCAGTCACAGGGTTGGCGAGCAGTACTTC. Protein sequence: CASSHRVGEQYF. The chain has TRBV6-5 and TRBJ2-7; D is possibly TRBD1 (6 bases). The CDR3 totals 12 residues. The V gene's germline CDR1 is MNHEY and CDR2 SVGAGI. Trimming cost V 5 bases and J 6 bases, with 11 bases left between them.

This chain links TRBV2 with TRBJ1-2; 10 positions match TRBD1. J gave up 8 bases and V 6 bases, and 18 bases lay outside the gene matches. CDR3 length: 17 amino acids. Germline V gene sequence: CDR1 SNHLY, CDR2 FYNNEI. CDR3: CASRGGTGAGSLGGYTF. Here the CDR3 DNA reads TGTGCCAGCAGGGGGGGGACAGGGGCAGGATCTTTGGGCGGCTACACCTTC.

The rearrangement links TRBV7-9 to TRBJ1-2; 9 bases agree with TRBD1. This CDR3 has 18 residues. J lost 2 bases, V lost 5 bases, and 15 bases had no gene match. Germline V gene sequence: CDR1 SEHNR, CDR2 FQNEAQ (reference sequence). CDR3 region: CASSTTRTGENSNYGYTF. Here the CDR3 DNA reads TGTGCCAGCAGCACAACCCGGACAGGGGAAAACTCAAACTATGGCTACACCTTC.

CDR3 sequence (DNA): TGTGCCAGCAGTCGGAGAAACAATGAGCAGTTCTTC. It encodes CASSRRNNEQFF. The chain has TRBV27 and TRBJ2-1; D is unclear. CDR1 and CDR2 from the germline V gene are MNHEY and SMNVEV (reference sequence). The germline V and J ends were trimmed by 5 bases and 5 bases, with 7 bases remaining between them. This CDR3 contains 12 residues.

V and J are TRBV6-2 or TRBV6-3 and TRBJ1-6, with D possibly being TRBD1 (5 bases). CDR3 length: 14 amino acids. Germline V gene lookup returns CDR1 MNHEY and CDR2 SVGEGT. Trimming took off 5 bases at V and 14 bases at J, with 19 bases between the two ends. The CDR3 is CASSPPRQTGTLHF. Written as DNA, the CDR3 is TGTGCCAGCAGTCCCCCCCGACAGACGGGCACCCTCCACTTT.

The chain has TRBV7-2 and TRBJ2-2; tentatively, D is TRBD2 (7 bases). Germline V lookup: CDR1 SGHTA, CDR2 FQGNSA. Trimming took off 5 bases at V and 5 bases at J, with 15 bases between the two ends. CDR3 length equals 15 residues. The CDR3 sequence: CASSTRGRETGELFF. CDR3 coding DNA: TGTGCCAGCAGCACTAGGGGGAGGGAGACCGGGGAGCTGTTTTTT.

The chain links TRBV6-5 to TRBJ1-2, with D maybe TRBD1 (5 bases). CDR3 length: 11 amino acids. The V end lost 6 bases, the J end lost 11 bases, and 13 bases lay between the germline ends. The V gene's germline CDR1 is MNHEY and CDR2 SVGAGI. CDR3 nucleotides: TGTGCCAGCAGACGCCGGGGGGGGTACACCTTC. It specifies CASRRRGGYTF.